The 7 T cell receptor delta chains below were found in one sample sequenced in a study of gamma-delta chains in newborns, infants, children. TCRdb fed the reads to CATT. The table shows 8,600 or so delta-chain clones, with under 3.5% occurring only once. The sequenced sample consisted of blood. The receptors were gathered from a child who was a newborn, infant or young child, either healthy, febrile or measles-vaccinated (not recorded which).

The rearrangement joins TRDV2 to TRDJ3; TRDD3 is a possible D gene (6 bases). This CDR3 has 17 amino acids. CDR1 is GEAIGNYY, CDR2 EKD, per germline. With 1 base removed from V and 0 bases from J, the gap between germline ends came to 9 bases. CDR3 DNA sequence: TGTGCCTGTGACACAATGGGGGGCTCCTGGGACACCCGACAGATGTTTTTC. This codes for CACDTMGGSWDTRQMFF.

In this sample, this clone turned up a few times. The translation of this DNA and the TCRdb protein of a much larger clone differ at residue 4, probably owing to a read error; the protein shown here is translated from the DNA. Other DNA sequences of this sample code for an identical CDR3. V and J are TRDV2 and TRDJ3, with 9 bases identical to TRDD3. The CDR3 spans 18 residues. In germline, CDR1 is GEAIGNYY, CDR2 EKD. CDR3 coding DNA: TGTGCCTGTGGCACCGTGGGGGATAGCTCCTGGGACACCCGACAGATGTTTTTC. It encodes CACGTVGDSSWDTRQMFF.

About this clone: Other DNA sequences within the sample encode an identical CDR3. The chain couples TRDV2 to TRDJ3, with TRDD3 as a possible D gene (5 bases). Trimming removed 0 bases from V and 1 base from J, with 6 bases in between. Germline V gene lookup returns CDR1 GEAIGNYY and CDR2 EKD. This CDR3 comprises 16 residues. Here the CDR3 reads CACDTWGSWDTRQMFF. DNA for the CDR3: TGTGCCTGTGACACCTGGGGTTCCTGGGACACCCGACAGATGTTTTTC.

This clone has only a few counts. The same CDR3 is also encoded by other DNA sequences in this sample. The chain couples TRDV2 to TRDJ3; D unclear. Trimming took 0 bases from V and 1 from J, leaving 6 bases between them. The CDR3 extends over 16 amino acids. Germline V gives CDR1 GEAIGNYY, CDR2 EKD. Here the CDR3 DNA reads TGTGCCTGTGACACCGTAGGGTCCTGGGACACCCGACAGATGTTTTTC. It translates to CACDTVGSWDTRQMFF.

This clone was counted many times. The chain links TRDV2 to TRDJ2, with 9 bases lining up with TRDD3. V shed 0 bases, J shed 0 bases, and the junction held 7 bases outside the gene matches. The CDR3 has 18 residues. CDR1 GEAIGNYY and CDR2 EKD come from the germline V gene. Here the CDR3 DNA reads TGTGCCTGTGACACCGTTCCTACTGGGGGAGCTTTGACAGCACAACTCTTCTTT. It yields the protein CACDTVPTGGALTAQLFF.

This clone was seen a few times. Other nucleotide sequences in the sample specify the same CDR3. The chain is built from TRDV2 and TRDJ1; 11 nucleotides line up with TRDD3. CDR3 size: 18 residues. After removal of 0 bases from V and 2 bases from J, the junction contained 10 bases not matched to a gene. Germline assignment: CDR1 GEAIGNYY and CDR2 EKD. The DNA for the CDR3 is TGTGCCTGTGACACCCTACTGGGGGATAGGTTAAAGACCGATAAACTCATCTTT. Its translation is CACDTLLGDRLKTDKLIF.

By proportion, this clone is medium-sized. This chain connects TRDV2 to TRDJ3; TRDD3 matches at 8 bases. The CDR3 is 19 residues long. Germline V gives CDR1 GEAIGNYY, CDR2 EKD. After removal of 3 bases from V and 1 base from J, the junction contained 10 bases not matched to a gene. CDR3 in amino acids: CACDPVGGDTSWDTRQMFF. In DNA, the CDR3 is TGTGCCTGTGACCCGGTTGGTGGGGATACTTCCTGGGACACCCGACAGATGTTTTTC.